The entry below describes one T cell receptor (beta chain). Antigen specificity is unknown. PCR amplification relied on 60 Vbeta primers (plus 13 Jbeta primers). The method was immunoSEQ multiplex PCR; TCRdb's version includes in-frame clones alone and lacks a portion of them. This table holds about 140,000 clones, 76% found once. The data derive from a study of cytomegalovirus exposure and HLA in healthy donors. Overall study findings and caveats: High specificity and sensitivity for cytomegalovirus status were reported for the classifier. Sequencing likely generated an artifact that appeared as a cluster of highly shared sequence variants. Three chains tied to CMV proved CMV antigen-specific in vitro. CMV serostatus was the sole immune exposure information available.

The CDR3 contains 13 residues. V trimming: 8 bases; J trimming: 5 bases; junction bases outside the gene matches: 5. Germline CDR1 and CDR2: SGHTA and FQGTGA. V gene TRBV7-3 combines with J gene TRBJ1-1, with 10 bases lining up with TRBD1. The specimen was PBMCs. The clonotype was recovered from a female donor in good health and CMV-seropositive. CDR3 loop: CASGTGVWTEAFF. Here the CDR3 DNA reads TGTGCCAGCGGGACAGGGGTATGGACTGAAGCTTTCTTT.